This TCR beta chain came from a study of blood T cell repertoires in COVID-19. Study overall: Acute-phase and convalescent COVID-19 samples originated in the United States, Italy and Spain. From T cells, B-cell-depleted T cells, or PBMCs came the material, which was cDNA or gDNA.

In the authors' workflow: Amplification of reference gene primers was used by the study to estimate nucleated cell counts. Sequencing used immunoSEQ multiplex PCR; TCRdb keeps in-frame clones, though not all of them. The V and J calls and clone size come from that table; D and trimming were worked out from the DNA. The sample records more than 200,000 clones, 75% to 90% being singletons. The CDR3 covers 14 residues. In germline, CDR1 is SEHNR, CDR2 FQNEAQ (reference sequence). With V trimmed by 6 bases and J by 6 bases, 7 bases remained unmatched. Specimen: peripheral blood. The chain carries TRBV7-9 and TRBJ1-4; 7 nucleotides align to TRBD1. This receptor was obtained from a man aged 30 to 39 with active or convalescent COVID-19. The CDR3 here is CASSRDSRHEKLFF. CDR3 DNA: TGTGCCAGCAGTCGGGACAGCCGGCATGAAAAACTGTTTTTT.